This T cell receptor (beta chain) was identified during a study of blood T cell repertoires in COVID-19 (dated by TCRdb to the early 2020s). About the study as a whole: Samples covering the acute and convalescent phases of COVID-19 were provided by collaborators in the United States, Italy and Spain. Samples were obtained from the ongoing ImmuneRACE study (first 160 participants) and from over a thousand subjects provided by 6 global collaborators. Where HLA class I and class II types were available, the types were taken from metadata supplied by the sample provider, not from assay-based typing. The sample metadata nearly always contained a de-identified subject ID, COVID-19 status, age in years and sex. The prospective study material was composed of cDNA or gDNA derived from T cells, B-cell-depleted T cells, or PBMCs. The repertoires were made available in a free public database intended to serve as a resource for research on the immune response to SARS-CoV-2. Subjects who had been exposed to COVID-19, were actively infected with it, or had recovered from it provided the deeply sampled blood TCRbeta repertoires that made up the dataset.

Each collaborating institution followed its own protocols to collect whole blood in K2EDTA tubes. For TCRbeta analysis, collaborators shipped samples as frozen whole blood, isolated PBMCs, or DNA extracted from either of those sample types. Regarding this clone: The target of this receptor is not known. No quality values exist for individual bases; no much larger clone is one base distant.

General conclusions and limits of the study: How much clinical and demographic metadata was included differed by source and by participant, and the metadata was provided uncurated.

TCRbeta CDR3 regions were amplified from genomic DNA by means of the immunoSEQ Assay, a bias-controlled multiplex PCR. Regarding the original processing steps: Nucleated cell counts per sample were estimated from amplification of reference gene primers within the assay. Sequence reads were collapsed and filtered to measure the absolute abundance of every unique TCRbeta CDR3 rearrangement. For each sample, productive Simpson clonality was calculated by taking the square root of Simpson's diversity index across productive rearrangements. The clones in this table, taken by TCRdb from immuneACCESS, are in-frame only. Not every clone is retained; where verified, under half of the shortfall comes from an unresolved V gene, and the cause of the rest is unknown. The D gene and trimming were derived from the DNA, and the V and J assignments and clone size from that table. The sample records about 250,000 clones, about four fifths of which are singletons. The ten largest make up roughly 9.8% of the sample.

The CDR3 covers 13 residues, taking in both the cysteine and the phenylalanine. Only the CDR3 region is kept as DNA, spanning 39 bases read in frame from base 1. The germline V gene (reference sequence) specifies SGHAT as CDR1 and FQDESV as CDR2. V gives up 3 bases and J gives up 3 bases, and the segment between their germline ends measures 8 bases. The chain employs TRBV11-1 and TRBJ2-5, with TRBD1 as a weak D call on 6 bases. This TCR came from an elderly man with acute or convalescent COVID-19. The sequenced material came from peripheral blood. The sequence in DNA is TGTGCCAGCAGCTTCGGACAGAAAGAGACCCAGTACTTC. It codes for CASSFGQKETQYF.